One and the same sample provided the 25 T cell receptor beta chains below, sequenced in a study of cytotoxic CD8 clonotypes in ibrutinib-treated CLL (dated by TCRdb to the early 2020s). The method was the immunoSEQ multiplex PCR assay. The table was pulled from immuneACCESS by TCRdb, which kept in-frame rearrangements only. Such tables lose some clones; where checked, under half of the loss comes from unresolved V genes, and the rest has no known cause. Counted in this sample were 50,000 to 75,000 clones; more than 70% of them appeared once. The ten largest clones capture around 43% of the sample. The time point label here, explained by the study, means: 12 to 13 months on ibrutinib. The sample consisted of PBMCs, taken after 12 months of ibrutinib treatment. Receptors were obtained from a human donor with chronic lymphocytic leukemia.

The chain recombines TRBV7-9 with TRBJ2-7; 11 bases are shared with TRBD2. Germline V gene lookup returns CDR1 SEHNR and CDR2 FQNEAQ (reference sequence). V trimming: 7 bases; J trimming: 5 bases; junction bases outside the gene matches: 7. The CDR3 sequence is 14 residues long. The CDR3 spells CASTQLAGDHEQYF. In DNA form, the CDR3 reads TGTGCCAGCACCCAACTAGCGGGAGATCACGAGCAGTACTTC.

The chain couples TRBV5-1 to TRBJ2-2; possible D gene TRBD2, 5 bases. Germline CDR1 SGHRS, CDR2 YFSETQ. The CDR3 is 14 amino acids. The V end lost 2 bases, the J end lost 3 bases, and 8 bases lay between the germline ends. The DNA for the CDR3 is TGCGCCAGCAGCTTCACTAGGGACACCGGGGAGCTGTTTTTT. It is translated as CASSFTRDTGELFF.

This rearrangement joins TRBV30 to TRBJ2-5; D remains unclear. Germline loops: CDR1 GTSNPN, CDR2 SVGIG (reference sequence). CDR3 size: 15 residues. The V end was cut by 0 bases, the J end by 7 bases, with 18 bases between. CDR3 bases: TGTGCCTGGAGTGTGCAACTGATTACAAGAGGGACCCAGTACTTC. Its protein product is CAWSVQLITRGTQYF.

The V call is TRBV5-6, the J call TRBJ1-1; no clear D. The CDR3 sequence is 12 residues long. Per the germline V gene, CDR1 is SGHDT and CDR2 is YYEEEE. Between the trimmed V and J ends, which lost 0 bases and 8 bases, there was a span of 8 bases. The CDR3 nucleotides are TGTGCCAGCAGCTTGGCCTGGGGAGAAGCTTTCTTT. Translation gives CASSLAWGEAFF.

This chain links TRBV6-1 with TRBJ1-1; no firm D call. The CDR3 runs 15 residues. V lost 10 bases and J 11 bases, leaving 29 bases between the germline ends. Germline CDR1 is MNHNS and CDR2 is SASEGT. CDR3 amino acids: CATSPYTGAQAPAFF. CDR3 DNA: TGTGCCACAAGTCCCTATACGGGTGCCCAGGCGCCGGCTTTCTTT.

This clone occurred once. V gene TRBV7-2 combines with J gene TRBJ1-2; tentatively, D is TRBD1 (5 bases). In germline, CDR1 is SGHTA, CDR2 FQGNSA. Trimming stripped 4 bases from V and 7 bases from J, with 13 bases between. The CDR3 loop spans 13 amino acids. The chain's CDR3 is CASSSQGTAGYTF. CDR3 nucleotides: TGTGCCAGCAGCTCGCAGGGTACTGCTGGCTACACCTTC.

Here the CDR3 reads CASSPRGREQFF. In DNA, the CDR3 is TGTGCCAGCTCACCAAGGGGACGTGAGCAGTTCTTC. This sequence joins TRBV18 and TRBJ2-1, with D perhaps TRBD1 or TRBD2 (5 bases each). The CDR3 is 12 residues long. V was clipped by 2 bases and J by 9 bases, with 8 bases between them. The germline V gene encodes CDR1 KGHSH and CDR2 LQKENI.

The CDR3 DNA sequence: TGTGCCAGCACTCCACCCGGGATCCGAAACTACGAGCAGTACTTC. This codes for CASTPPGIRNYEQYF. The V gene is TRBV28, the J gene TRBJ2-7; D is perhaps TRBD2 (5 bases). CDR3 length: 15 amino acids. The germline V gene has CDR1 MDHEN and CDR2 SYDVKM. V lost 7 bases and J 3 bases, leaving 19 bases between the germline ends.

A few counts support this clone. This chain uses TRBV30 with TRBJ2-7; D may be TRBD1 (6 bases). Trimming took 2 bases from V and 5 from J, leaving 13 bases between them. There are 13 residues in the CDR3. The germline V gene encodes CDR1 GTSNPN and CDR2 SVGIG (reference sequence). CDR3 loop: CAWSKNRDHEQYF. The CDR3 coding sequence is TGTGCCTGGAGTAAGAACAGGGATCACGAGCAGTACTTC.

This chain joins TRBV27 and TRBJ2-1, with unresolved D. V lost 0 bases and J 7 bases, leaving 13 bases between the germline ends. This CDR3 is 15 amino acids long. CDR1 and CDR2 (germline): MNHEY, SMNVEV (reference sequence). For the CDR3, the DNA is TGTGCCAGCAGTTTATCCGTGGCTCCCGGGAATGAGCAGTTCTTC. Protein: CASSLSVAPGNEQFF.

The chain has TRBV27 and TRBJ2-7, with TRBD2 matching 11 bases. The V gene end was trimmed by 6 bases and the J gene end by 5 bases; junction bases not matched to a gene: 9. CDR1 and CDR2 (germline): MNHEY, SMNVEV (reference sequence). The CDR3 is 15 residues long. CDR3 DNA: TGTGCCAGCAGCCATATAGCGGGAGGGCCGGACGAGCAGTACTTC. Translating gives CASSHIAGGPDEQYF.

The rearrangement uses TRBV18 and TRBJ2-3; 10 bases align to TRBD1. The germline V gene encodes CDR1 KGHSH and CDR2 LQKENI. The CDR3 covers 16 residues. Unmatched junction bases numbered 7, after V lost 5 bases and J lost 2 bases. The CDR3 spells CASSAGTGALTDTQYF. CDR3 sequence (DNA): TGTGCCAGCTCAGCCGGGACAGGGGCCCTCACAGATACGCAGTATTTT.

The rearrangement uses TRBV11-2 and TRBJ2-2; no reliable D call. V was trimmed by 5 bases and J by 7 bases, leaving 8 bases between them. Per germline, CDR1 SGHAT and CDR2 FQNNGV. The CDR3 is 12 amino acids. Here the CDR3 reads CASSPFYGELFF. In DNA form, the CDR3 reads TGTGCCAGCAGCCCTTTTTACGGGGAGCTGTTTTTT.

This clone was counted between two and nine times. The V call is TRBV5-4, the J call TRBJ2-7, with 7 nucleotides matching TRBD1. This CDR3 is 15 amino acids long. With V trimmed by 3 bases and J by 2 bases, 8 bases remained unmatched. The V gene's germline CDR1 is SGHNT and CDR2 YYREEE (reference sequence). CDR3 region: CASSSGQEPAYEQYF. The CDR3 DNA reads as TGTGCCAGCAGCTCCGGACAGGAACCTGCCTACGAGCAGTACTTC.

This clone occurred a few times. The CDR3 is CASRPFDGLPPFLFF. The CDR3 DNA sequence: TGTGCCAGCAGGCCCTTCGACGGACTACCCCCCTTTCTGTTCTTC. The chain uses TRBV11-2 and TRBJ2-1, with D perhaps matching TRBD2 (6 bases). V gave up 6 bases and J gave up 15 bases, with 27 bases separating them. Germline CDR1 reads SGHAT; CDR2 reads FQNNGV. The CDR3 contains 15 residues.

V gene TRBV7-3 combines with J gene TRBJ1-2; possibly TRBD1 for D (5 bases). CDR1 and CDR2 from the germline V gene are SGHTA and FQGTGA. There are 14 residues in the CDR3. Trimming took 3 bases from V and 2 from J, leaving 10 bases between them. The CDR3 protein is CASSLTRANYGYTF. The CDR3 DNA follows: TGTGCCAGCAGCTTGACCAGGGCGAACTATGGCTACACCTTC.

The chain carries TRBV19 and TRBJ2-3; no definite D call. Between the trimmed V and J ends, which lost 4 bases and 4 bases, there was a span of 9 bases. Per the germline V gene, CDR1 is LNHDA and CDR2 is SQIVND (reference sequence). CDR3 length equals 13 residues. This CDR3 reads CASSRTSPDTQYF. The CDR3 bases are TGTGCCAGTAGTAGAACGTCCCCAGATACGCAGTATTTT.

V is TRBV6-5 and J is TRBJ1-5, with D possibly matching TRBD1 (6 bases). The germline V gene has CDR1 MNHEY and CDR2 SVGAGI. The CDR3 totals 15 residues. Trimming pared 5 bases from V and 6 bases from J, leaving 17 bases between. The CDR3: CASSPLGLGGQPQHF. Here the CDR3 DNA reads TGTGCCAGCAGTCCCCTGGGATTAGGGGGTCAGCCCCAGCATTTT.

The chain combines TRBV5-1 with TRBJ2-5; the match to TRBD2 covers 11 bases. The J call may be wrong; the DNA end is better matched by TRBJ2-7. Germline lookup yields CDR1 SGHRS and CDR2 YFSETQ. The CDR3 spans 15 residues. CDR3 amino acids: CASSLPTSGTYEQYF. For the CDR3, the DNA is TGCGCCAGCAGCTTGCCGACTAGCGGGACCTACGAGCAGTACTTC.

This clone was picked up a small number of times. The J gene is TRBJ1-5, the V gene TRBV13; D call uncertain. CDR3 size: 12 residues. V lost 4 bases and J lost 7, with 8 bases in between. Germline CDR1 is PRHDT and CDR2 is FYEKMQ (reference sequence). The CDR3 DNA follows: TGTGCCAGCAGCTCCCAAAGCCAGCCCCAGCATTTT. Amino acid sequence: CASSSQSQPQHF.

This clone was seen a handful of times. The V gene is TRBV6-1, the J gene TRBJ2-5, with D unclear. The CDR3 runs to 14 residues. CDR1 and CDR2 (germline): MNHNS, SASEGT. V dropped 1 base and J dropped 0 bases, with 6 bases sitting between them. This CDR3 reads CASSEVGYQETQYF. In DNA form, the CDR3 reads TGTGCCAGCAGTGAAGTGGGATACCAAGAGACCCAGTACTTC.

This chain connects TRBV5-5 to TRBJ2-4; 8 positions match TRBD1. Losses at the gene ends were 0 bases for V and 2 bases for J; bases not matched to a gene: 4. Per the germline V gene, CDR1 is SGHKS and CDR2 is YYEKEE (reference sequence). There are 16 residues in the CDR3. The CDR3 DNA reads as TGTGCCAGCAGCTTGGGACAGGGGACCACCAAAAACATTCAGTACTTC. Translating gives CASSLGQGTTKNIQYF.

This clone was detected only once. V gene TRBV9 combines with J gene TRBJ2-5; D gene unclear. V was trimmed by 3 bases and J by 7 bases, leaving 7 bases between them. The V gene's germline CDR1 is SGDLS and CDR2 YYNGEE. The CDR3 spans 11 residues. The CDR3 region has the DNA TGTGCCAGCAGCGCAGGCGGGACCCAGTACTTC. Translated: CASSAGGTQYF.

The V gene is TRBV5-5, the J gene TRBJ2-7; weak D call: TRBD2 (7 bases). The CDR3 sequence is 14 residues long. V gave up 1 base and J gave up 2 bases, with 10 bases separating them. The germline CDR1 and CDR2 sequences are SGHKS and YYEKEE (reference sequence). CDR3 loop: CASSLLGGAYEQYF. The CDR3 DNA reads TGTGCCAGCAGCTTGTTAGGGGGGGCCTACGAGCAGTACTTC.

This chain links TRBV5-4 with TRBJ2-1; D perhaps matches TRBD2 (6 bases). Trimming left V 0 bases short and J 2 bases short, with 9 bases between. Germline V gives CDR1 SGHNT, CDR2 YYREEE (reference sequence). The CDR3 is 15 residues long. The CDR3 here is CASSLERATYNEQFF. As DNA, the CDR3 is TGTGCCAGCAGCTTGGAGCGGGCCACCTACAATGAGCAGTTCTTC.